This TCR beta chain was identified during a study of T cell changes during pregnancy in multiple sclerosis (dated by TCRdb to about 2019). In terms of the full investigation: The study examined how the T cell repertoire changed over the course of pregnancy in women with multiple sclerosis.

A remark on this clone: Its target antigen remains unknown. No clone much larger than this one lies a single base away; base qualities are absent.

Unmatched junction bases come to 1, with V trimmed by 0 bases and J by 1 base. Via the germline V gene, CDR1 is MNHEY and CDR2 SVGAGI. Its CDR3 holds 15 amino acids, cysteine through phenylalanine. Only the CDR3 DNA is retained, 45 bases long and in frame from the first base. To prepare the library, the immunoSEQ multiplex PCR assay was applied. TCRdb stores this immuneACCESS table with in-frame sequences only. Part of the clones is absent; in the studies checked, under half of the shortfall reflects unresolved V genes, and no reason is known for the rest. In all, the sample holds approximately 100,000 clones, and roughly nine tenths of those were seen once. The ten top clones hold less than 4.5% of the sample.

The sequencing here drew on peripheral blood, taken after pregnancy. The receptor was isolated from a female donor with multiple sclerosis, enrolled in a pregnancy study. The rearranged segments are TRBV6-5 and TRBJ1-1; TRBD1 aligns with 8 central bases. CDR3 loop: CASSYSGTGNTEAFF. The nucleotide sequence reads TGTGCCAGCAGTTACTCCGGGACAGGGAACACTGAAGCTTTCTTT.